This note documents a single T cell receptor (beta chain) sequence. A junction end diverges from the germline sequence, so it may reflect a read error. The sample carries other DNA sequences with the same CDR3. This sample is drawn from a study of OX40 agonist ivuxolimab in advanced cancers. The timepoints at which blood was sampled were baseline, cycle 4 day 1, and cycle 7 day 1. Profiled with immunoSEQ multiplex PCR; TCRdb holds only in-frame clones, not every one. The sample holds about 86,000 clones; around nine tenths are singletons and the top ten take about 1.3%. CDR1 and CDR2 (germline): MNHEY, SMNVEV (reference sequence). The CDR3 extends over 15 amino acids.

This TCR was recovered from an adult with an advanced solid tumor such as melanoma, head and neck, liver or kidney cancer. The source material was CD4+ or CD8+ T cells sorted from blood, sampled in a trial of the OX40 agonist ivuxolimab. V is TRBV27 and J is TRBJ2-1, with D perhaps assigned TRBD1 or TRBD2 (5 bases each). CDR3 bases: TGTGCCAGCAGTTTATCGCGTCGGGGCAATTATGAACAGTTCTTC. It encodes CASSLSRRGNYEQFF.